This T cell receptor (beta chain) came from a study of blood T cell repertoires in COVID-19. In its sample, this clone was seen once. As handled by the study authors: Reference gene primers were amplified, and this amplification served to estimate nucleated cell counts. Some clones are missing from TCRdb's copy, which holds only in-frame ones; the method was immunoSEQ multiplex PCR. V, J and clone size were drawn from that table, and D and trimming were deduced from the DNA. The table lists tens of thousands of clones, more than 80% of them singletons. Trimming shortened V by 7 bases and J by 1 base, and 19 bases separated the two germline ends. Germline loops: CDR1 KGHSH, CDR2 LQKENI. CDR3 length: 16 amino acids.

This sequence joins TRBV18 and TRBJ1-1; the D gene is possibly TRBD1 (5 bases). The source is a man aged 50 or older with active or convalescent COVID-19. The material sequenced was peripheral blood. The CDR3 reads CASLLQGAVKNTEAFF. For the CDR3, the DNA is TGTGCCAGCTTACTCCAAGGGGCAGTCAAGAACACTGAAGCTTTCTTT. The whole variable domain, remainder taken from reference TRBV18 and TRBJ1-1, is NAGVMQNPRHLVRRRGQEARLRCSPMKGHSHVYWYRQLPEEGLKFMVYLQKENIIDESGMPKERFSAEFPKEGPSILRIQQVVRGDSAAYFCASLLQGAVKNTEAFFGQGTRLTVV.